The 21 T cell receptor beta chains listed next were all sequenced from one sample in a study of blood T cell repertoires in COVID-19. Clones were sequenced by immunoSEQ multiplex PCR, and TCRdb holds only the in-frame ones, with some missing. The table shows 80,000 to 100,000 clones, with over 60% occurring only once. The material sequenced was peripheral blood. The receptors were sampled from a man in his fifties or sixties who had recovered from COVID-19.

The J gene is TRBJ2-3, the V gene TRBV30; D may be TRBD2 (6 bases). The germline V gene encodes CDR1 GTSNPN and CDR2 SVGIG (reference sequence). V was shortened by 2 bases and J by 2 bases, with 17 bases between the two germline ends. This CDR3 has 16 amino acids. The CDR3 protein is CAWSRTSRPPTDTQYF. For the CDR3, the DNA is TGTGCCTGGAGTAGAACTAGCCGCCCCCCCACAGATACGCAGTATTTT.

This clone was observed a handful of times. The rearrangement uses TRBV2 and TRBJ2-1; TRBD1 aligns across 8 bases. CDR1 SNHLY and CDR2 FYNNEI come from the germline V gene. The CDR3 totals 14 residues. Trimming took 6 bases from V and 9 from J; bases not matched to a gene: 10. CDR3 amino acids: CASSRQGAVGEQFF. The CDR3 coding sequence is TGTGCCAGCAGCCGTCAGGGGGCCGTCGGTGAGCAGTTCTTC.

In this sample, this clone turned up a few times. The V call is TRBV30, the J call TRBJ2-1, with D unclear. V lost 0 bases, J lost 6 bases, and 12 bases lay in between. The CDR3 has 14 amino acids. Germline CDR1 and CDR2: GTSNPN and SVGIG (reference sequence). As DNA, the CDR3 is TGTGCCTGGAGTGTACCGAGGCTTGTCAATGAGCAGTTCTTC. As protein: CAWSVPRLVNEQFF.

As DNA, the CDR3 is TGTGCCAGCTTCCCGGGACAGCAAGAGACCCAGTACTTC. Encoded protein: CASFPGQQETQYF. The chain carries TRBV18 and TRBJ2-5; 7 nucleotides line up with TRBD1. The V gene's germline CDR1 is KGHSH and CDR2 LQKENI. Trimming at V came to 7 bases and at J to 2 bases, leaving 4 bases not matched to a gene. CDR3 length: 13 amino acids.

The rearrangement uses TRBV5-1 and TRBJ1-2; D is perhaps TRBD1 (5 bases). This CDR3 is 15 amino acids long. Germline-derived CDR1 and CDR2 are SGHRS and YFSETQ. V was shortened by 4 bases and J by 7 bases, with 20 bases between the two germline ends. The CDR3 loop reads CASSPDSISVVGYTF. Written as DNA, the CDR3 is TGCGCCAGCAGCCCAGACAGCATATCGGTCGTTGGCTACACCTTC.

This clone has just one count. This sequence joins TRBV6-1 and TRBJ1-1, with D unclear. Germline values: CDR1 MNHNS, CDR2 SASEGT. The CDR3 length is 12 residues. V dropped 3 bases and J dropped 14 bases, with 16 bases sitting between them. The CDR3 region has the DNA TGTGCCAGCAGTGATCTCGGGAGACCCAACTTCTTT. This encodes CASSDLGRPNFF.

This sequence joins TRBV21-1 and TRBJ1-1; the table's TRBD1 call for D was not verified on the DNA. TRBV21-1 is termed a pseudogene. CDR3 length: 15 amino acids. The CDR3 spells CASSKDTGKDPEAFF. CDR3 bases: TGTGCCAGCAGCAAAGATACAGGGAAGGACCCTGAAGCTTTCTTT.

A single count supports this clone. The gene calls are TRBV6-5 and TRBJ1-1; TRBD1 might be the D (6 bases). The CDR3 spans 13 residues. The V and J ends lost 6 bases and 5 bases respectively, with 13 bases between them. Germline V lookup: CDR1 MNHEY, CDR2 SVGAGI. DNA for the CDR3: TGTGCCAGCAGCAAGGGGGTTTGGACTGAAGCTTTCTTT. It specifies CASSKGVWTEAFF.

The V and J genes are TRBV10-3 and TRBJ2-5; a possible D gene is TRBD2 (6 bases). Germline CDR1 reads ENHRY; CDR2 reads SYGVKD. V was shortened by 3 bases and J by 3 bases, with 11 bases between the two germline ends. CDR3 length equals 14 residues. The CDR3 sequence is CAISELGGKETQYF. CDR3 sequence (DNA): TGTGCCATCAGTGAACTTGGGGGGAAAGAGACCCAGTACTTC.

The rearrangement uses TRBV19 and TRBJ1-5, with 11 bases matching TRBD1. Germline assignment: CDR1 LNHDA and CDR2 SQIVND (reference sequence). Trimming cost V 6 bases and J 7 bases; bases outside gene matches: 5. This CDR3 spans 14 amino acids. The DNA for the CDR3 is TGTGCCAGTAGGGGGACAGGGGGTTTGCAGCCCCAGCATTTT. As protein: CASRGTGGLQPQHF. The full variable domain, completed using reference TRBV19 and TRBJ1-5, is DGGITQSPKYLFRKEGQNVTLSCEQNLNHDAMYWYRQDPGQGLRLIYYSQIVNDFQKGDIAEGYSVSREKKESFPLTVTSAQKNPTAFYLCASRGTGGLQPQHFGDGTRLSIL.

The rearrangement links TRBV7-7 to TRBJ2-1, with D maybe TRBD1 (7 bases). This CDR3 is built from 16 residues. V lost 2 bases and J 6 bases, leaving 17 bases between the germline ends. Looked up from germline, CDR1 is SSHAT and CDR2 is FNYEAQ (reference sequence). The CDR3 reads CASSLSGQGGTNEQFF. The CDR3 DNA follows: TGTGCCAGCAGCTTATCAGGGCAGGGGGGAACCAATGAGCAGTTCTTC. Combining the CDR3 with reference TRBV7-7 and TRBJ2-1 gives the whole variable domain GAGVSQSPRYKVTKRGQDVTLRCDPISSHATLYWYQQALGQGPEFLTYFNYEAQPDKSGLPSDRFSAERPEGSISTLTIQRTEQRDSAMYRCASSLSGQGGTNEQFFGPGTRLTVL.

V and J are TRBV29-1 and TRBJ1-1; D unresolved. Germline V lookup: CDR1 SQVTM, CDR2 ANQGSEA. Trimming took 7 bases from V and 3 from J, leaving 9 bases between them. This CDR3 is built from 11 residues. The CDR3 sequence: CSASRDTEAFF. CDR3 coding DNA: TGCAGCGCCTCACGGGACACTGAAGCTTTCTTT.

The chain combines TRBV5-5 with TRBJ2-7; D not resolved. Looked up from germline, CDR1 is SGHKS and CDR2 is YYEKEE (reference sequence). Trimming shortened V by 4 bases and J by 2 bases, and 10 bases separated the two germline ends. There are 13 residues in the CDR3. CDR3 sequence (DNA): TGTGCCAGCAGCCCAGGTTTGGCCTACGAGCAGTACTTC. It yields the protein CASSPGLAYEQYF.

The CDR3 loop is CASSVTGGGAGELFF. The CDR3 DNA is TGTGCCAGCAGCGTGACAGGGGGAGGGGCCGGGGAGCTGTTTTTT. The chain carries TRBV9 and TRBJ2-2; 9 nucleotides match TRBD1. V trimming: 2 bases; J trimming: 6 bases; junction bases outside the gene matches: 5. Germline CDR1 SGDLS, CDR2 YYNGEE. The CDR3 runs 15 residues. The complete variable domain, with remaining parts taken from reference TRBV9 and TRBJ2-2, reads DSGVTQTPKHLITATGQRVTLRCSPRSGDLSVYWYQQSLDQGLQFLIQYYNGEERAKGNILERFSAQQFPDLHSELNLSSLELGDSALYFCASSVTGGGAGELFFGEGSRLTVL.

This chain connects TRBV29-1 to TRBJ2-1; perhaps TRBD1 as D (6 bases). Trimming left V 4 bases short and J 9 bases short, with 16 bases between. The CDR3 contains 13 residues. The germline CDR1 and CDR2 sequences are SQVTM and ANQGSEA. This CDR3 is CSVGGIQGGEQFF. CDR3 nucleotide sequence: TGCAGCGTTGGCGGAATACAGGGCGGTGAGCAGTTCTTC.

The chain links TRBV3-1 (or the pseudogene TRBV3-2) to TRBJ1-1; possible D gene TRBD1, 5 bases. The germline gives CDR1 LGHDT, CDR2 YNNKEL (reference sequence). V lost 3 bases to trimming and J lost 1 base, with 12 bases between them. CDR3 length equals 15 residues. In DNA, the CDR3 is TGTGCCAGCAGCCATCCGGGGGTCGGGAACACTGAAGCTTTCTTT. As protein: CASSHPGVGNTEAFF.

The CDR3 DNA reads TGTGCCAGCAGTTACCGGACTGGGAACTACGAGCAGTACTTC. It encodes CASSYRTGNYEQYF. The chain couples TRBV6-5 to TRBJ2-7; perhaps TRBD2 as D (5 bases). Germline V gene lookup returns CDR1 MNHEY and CDR2 SVGAGI. With 2 bases removed from V and 3 bases from J, the gap between germline ends came to 11 bases. CDR3 length equals 14 residues.

The V call is TRBV5-1, the J call TRBJ2-1; D may be TRBD2 (7 bases). Between the trimmed V and J ends, which lost 5 bases and 5 bases, there was a span of 14 bases. Germline-derived CDR1 and CDR2 are SGHRS and YFSETQ. The length of the CDR3 is 14 residues. In DNA, the CDR3 is TGCGCCAGCAGTGGCGGGGGCTTCAACAATGAGCAGTTCTTC. Translating gives CASSGGGFNNEQFF.

This clone was counted a single time. The J gene is TRBJ1-5, the V gene TRBV19; the D gene is possibly TRBD1 (6 bases). Germline values: CDR1 LNHDA, CDR2 SQIVND (reference sequence). Trimming cost V 6 bases and J 4 bases, with 22 bases left between them. CDR3 size: 17 residues. CDR3 sequence (DNA): TGTGCCAGTAGGGGGCGGGGGGCCCAGGATGAGAATCAGCCCCAGCATTTT. It codes for CASRGRGAQDENQPQHF. The full variable domain, completed using reference TRBV19 and TRBJ1-5, is DGGITQSPKYLFRKEGQNVTLSCEQNLNHDAMYWYRQDPGQGLRLIYYSQIVNDFQKGDIAEGYSVSREKKESFPLTVTSAQKNPTAFYLCASRGRGAQDENQPQHFGDGTRLSIL.

The J gene is TRBJ2-3, the V gene TRBV30, with 7 bases matching TRBD2. Trimming cost V 4 bases and J 5 bases; bases outside gene matches: 9. Germline assignment: CDR1 GTSNPN and CDR2 SVGIG (reference sequence). The CDR3 is 14 residues long. Here the CDR3 reads CAWKRTGGGDTQYF. DNA for the CDR3: TGTGCCTGGAAAAGGACCGGCGGGGGAGATACGCAGTATTTT.

This chain uses TRBV9 with TRBJ2-7; 7 nucleotides agree with TRBD1. Germline CDR1 is SGDLS and CDR2 is YYNGEE. CDR3 length: 15 residues. The V gene end was trimmed by 3 bases and the J gene end by 3 bases; junction bases not matched to a gene: 9. Written as DNA, the CDR3 is TGTGCCAGCAGCGCTTACCGGGACAGCTTCTACGAGCAGTACTTC. This codes for CASSAYRDSFYEQYF.